The clone carrying this TCR beta chain was seen at least ten times. This specimen belongs to a study of T cells in Graves' hyperthyroidism and ophthalmopathy. V lost 5 bases to trimming and J lost 0 bases, with 14 bases between them. The CDR3 is 15 residues long. Germline V gives CDR1 SEHNR, CDR2 FQNEAQ (reference sequence). Clinical symptoms, serum thyroxine and TRAb, thyroid ultrasound and orbital computed tomography together formed the diagnostic basis. There were TCR beta CDR3 regions amplified from RNA transcripts. The study used the HTBI primer set for a first-round RT-PCR of the TCR CDR3. TCRdb reanalysed the multiplex PCR reads using MiXCR and keeps one entry per CDR3 protein. Seen here are 350,000 to 400,000 distinct CDR3 sequences, over 11% observed once, and the top ten hold 11%.

Sequences were obtained from blood. The receptor comes from an older woman with Graves' hyperthyroidism. The chain uses TRBV7-9 and TRBJ2-7; tentatively, D is TRBD2 (6 bases). CDR3 sequence (DNA): TGTGCCAGCAGCCGAGCCGGGACTGCCTCCTACGAGCAGTACTTC. This sequence encodes CASSRAGTASYEQYF.